This is a list of T cell receptor beta chains from one sample in a study of CD8+ T cells in alopecia areata. The table came from immunoSEQ multiplex PCR; TCRdb's copy has only in-frame clones and leaves some out. The sample yields about 120,000 clones, 35% to 40% seen once. The sequenced sample was CD4+ T cells sorted from blood. The source of these receptors is a human donor with alopecia areata. Both conserved end residues are part of each CDR3. A D gene is named only where the DNA matches it firmly. A row's size may be missing; if present it is once, few, many or a size class.

size: NA
V: TRBV5-4
J: TRBJ2-1
length: 15
D: NA
DNA: TGTGCCAGCAGCTTGGGGGGAGCGGTTTACAATGAGCAGTTCTTC
CDR3: CASSLGGAVYNEQFF

size: NA
V: TRBV28
J: TRBJ2-5
length: 14
D: NA
DNA: TGTGCCAGCAGTTTGTATCCACTCCAAGAGACCCAGTACTTC
CDR3: CASSLYPLQETQYF

size: NA
V: TRBV7-2
J: TRBJ2-7
length: 15
D: NA
DNA: TGTGCCAGCAGCTTAGGCAAGGCCCGAGTCTACGAGCAGTACTTC
CDR3: CASSLGKARVYEQYF

size: NA
V: TRBV2
J: TRBJ1-5
length: 14
D: NA
DNA: TGTGCCAGCAGTGAAATCTATAGCAATCAGCCCCAGCATTTT
CDR3: CASSEIYSNQPQHF

size: few
V: TRBV29-1
J: TRBJ2-5
length: 13
D: NA
DNA: TGCAGCGTTGAACCATCTAGGCGTGAGACCCAGTACTTC
CDR3: CSVEPSRRETQYF

size: NA
V: TRBV7-2
J: TRBJ2-3
length: 12
D: NA
DNA: TGTGCCAGCAGCGTGAGCACAGATACGCAGTATTTT
CDR3: CASSVSTDTQYF

size: few
V: TRBV29-1
J: TRBJ2-3
length: 12
D: TRBD2
DNA: TGCACCGGACTAGCGGAAACAGATACGCAGTATTTT
CDR3: CTGLAETDTQYF

size: NA
V: TRBV28
J: TRBJ1-2
length: 14
D: TRBD1
DNA: TGTGCCAGCAGTTTAGGGACAGGGGGCTATGGCTACACCTTC
CDR3: CASSLGTGGYGYTF

size: NA
V: TRBV5-1
J: TRBJ1-6
length: 16
D: TRBD1
DNA: TGCGCCAGCAGCTTGGGACAGGGGGACCGGAATTCACCCCTCCACTTT
CDR3: CASSLGQGDRNSPLHF

size: NA
V: TRBV2
J: TRBJ2-7
length: 13
D: NA
DNA: TGTGCCAGTACAAGGGACTCGAGGTACGAGCAGTACTTC
CDR3: CASTRDSRYEQYF

size: few
V: TRBV7-2
J: TRBJ2-7
length: 13
D: NA
DNA: TGTGCCAGCAGCTTATCCAATTCCTACGAGCAGTACTTC
CDR3: CASSLSNSYEQYF

size: NA
V: TRBV29-1
J: TRBJ1-1
length: 12
D: NA
DNA: TGCAGCGTCCAAACAGGGAGCTCTGAAGCTTTCTTT
CDR3: CSVQTGSSEAFF

size: few
V: TRBV4-1
J: TRBJ2-1
length: 17
D: TRBD2
DNA: TGCGCCAGCAGCCAAGATCGGGGGGTCCGCTCCTACAATGAGCAGTTCTTC
CDR3: CASSQDRGVRSYNEQFF

size: NA
V: TRBV7-9
J: TRBJ1-6
length: 17
D: NA
DNA: TGTGCCAGCCCAGCTTACGGGATCCGGGACGGGAATTCACCCCTCCACTTT
CDR3: CASPAYGIRDGNSPLHF

size: NA
V: TRBV29-1
J: TRBJ1-1
length: 14
D: NA
DNA: TGCAGCGTGGGCGTGACAGTGAGGGACACTGAAGCTTTCTTT
CDR3: CSVGVTVRDTEAFF

size: few
V: TRBV16
J: TRBJ1-2
length: 12
D: NA
DNA: TGTGCCAGCAGCCAATCGATACTGGGCTACACCTTC
CDR3: CASSQSILGYTF

size: few
V: TRBV7-2
J: TRBJ2-3
length: 13
D: NA
DNA: TGTGCCAGCAGCTTAAGGATCCCAGATACGCAGTATTTT
CDR3: CASSLRIPDTQYF

size: once
V: TRBV6-5
J: TRBJ2-5
length: 14
D: NA
DNA: TGTGCCAGCAGTTACGCACGTGCTCAAGAGACCCAGTACTTC
CDR3: CASSYARAQETQYF